This is a list of T cell receptor beta chains from one sample in a study of blood T cell repertoires in COVID-19. Method: immunoSEQ multiplex PCR; TCRdb's copy keeps in-frame clones and lacks some. The sample lists around 130,000 clones; about 85% were seen once. The sample was peripheral blood. The receptors were gathered from a man aged 60 to 75 with acute or convalescent COVID-19. Both conserved end residues are trimmed from each CDR3. D genes are given only for firm matches. A clone size is listed for some rows: how often the clone was seen (once, few, many), or a class if it is expanded.

D gene	V gene	J gene	clone size	CDR3 protein
TRBD1	TRBV19	TRBJ2-7	NA	ASTHTGTGGSYEQY
TRBD1	TRBV11-3	TRBJ2-2	NA	ASSLVDRANTGELF
NA	TRBV19	TRBJ2-1	NA	ASSIVDKIYNEQF
NA	TRBV18	TRBJ2-3	few	ASSPNGFSDTQY
TRBD1	TRBV5-1	TRBJ2-1	NA	ASSLALRGRINEQF
NA	TRBV5-1	TRBJ1-4	NA	ASSIGNRDIAFEKLF
NA	TRBV13	TRBJ2-6	NA	ASSSQGPGANVLT
TRBD2	TRBV4-1	TRBJ2-5	NA	ASSQDRTSGSQTQY
TRBD2	TRBV28	TRBJ2-1	once	ASGPPGGPYNEQF
NA	TRBV6-5	TRBJ2-3	NA	AGGDGWTQY
NA	TRBV7-3	TRBJ2-7	NA	ASSADGDSYEQY
NA	TRBV9	TRBJ1-1	NA	ASSGYSQGSAEAF
NA	TRBV28	TRBJ1-4	NA	ASHTAREKLF
NA	TRBV6-1	TRBJ2-5	NA	ASSEVRASQETQY
NA	TRBV28	TRBJ1-4	many	ASSFGGTNEKLF
NA	TRBV7-9	TRBJ2-5	NA	ASSPGQGGKTQY
NA	TRBV2	TRBJ1-1	NA	ASRTGLMNTEAF
TRBD1	TRBV24-1	TRBJ2-1	NA	ATSDFEGAGDEQF
TRBD1	TRBV19	TRBJ2-2	NA	ASSFQGRGRTGELF
NA	TRBV7-2	TRBJ2-5	NA	ASSLAGGTQETQY
TRBD2	TRBV7-6	TRBJ2-1	NA	ASSPRTSWGNEQF
TRBD2	TRBV18	TRBJ2-3	once	ASSPPGTSGRDTQY
TRBD2	TRBV10-3	TRBJ2-2	once	AIREREGTGELF
TRBD1	TRBV2	TRBJ1-5	NA	ASSDGTVVDQPQH
NA	TRBV11-3	TRBJ2-1	NA	ASSRTSGEQF
TRBD1	TRBV7-7	TRBJ2-2	NA	ASSPDRINTGELF
NA	TRBV9	TRBJ1-2	NA	ASSVGGDNYGYT
TRBD2	TRBV5-4	TRBJ2-3	NA	ASSLAGTGGPTDTQY
NA	TRBV2	TRBJ1-1	NA	ASSVAGMGTNTEAF
NA	TRBV4-2	TRBJ2-2	NA	ASSQDEGELF
NA	TRBV7-9	TRBJ2-2	few	ASSPRSVNTGELF
TRBD1	TRBV7-8	TRBJ1-6	NA	ASSLVGTGGSPLH
NA	TRBV5-6	TRBJ1-4	NA	ASSFYDSLNEKLF
TRBD2	TRBV10-2	TRBJ2-5	NA	ASSLTWGGQETQY
TRBD1	TRBV30	TRBJ2-6	NA	AWAGTALPPMGANVLT
NA	TRBV9	TRBJ2-5	once	ASTLDGGGTQY
TRBD2	TRBV2	TRBJ2-1	NA	ASTQSGRVDEQF
NA	TRBV24-1	TRBJ2-3	NA	ATSDPGGSSTDTQY
NA	TRBV7-2	TRBJ1-1	NA	ASSLDLMRSEAF
NA	TRBV12-3/TRBV12-4	TRBJ2-7	NA	ASSAHRIYEQY
NA	TRBV6-5	TRBJ2-1	once	ASTSAHEQF
NA	TRBV7-2	TRBJ2-3	NA	ASRGAGVSTDTQY
NA	TRBV7-2	TRBJ1-4	NA	ASSLASFAGKLF
TRBD1	TRBV5-1	TRBJ2-2	NA	ASSISTGGNGELF
NA	TRBV28	TRBJ1-2	NA	ASSSTATGSGYT
TRBD1	TRBV11-3	TRBJ2-1	NA	ASSSGQGTGQF
TRBD1	TRBV7-8	TRBJ1-4	NA	ASSRDRGMSWEKLF
TRBD1	TRBV5-6	TRBJ2-1	NA	ASSSERGQGYNEQF
TRBD1	TRBV7-2	TRBJ2-2	few	ASSLDRGRNGELF
TRBD1	TRBV24-1	TRBJ1-2	NA	ATSGLGQGGYGYT
TRBD2	TRBV7-2	TRBJ2-2	NA	ASSLALAGMNTGELF
TRBD2	TRBV28	TRBJ2-3	NA	ASSLLQREDTDTQY
NA	TRBV15	TRBJ2-1	NA	ATSRDLTYPDNEQF
TRBD2	TRBV9	TRBJ2-3	NA	ASSVEMGGSSTDTQY
NA	TRBV6-5	TRBJ1-4	NA	VRAGGLF